Below are 12 T cell receptor beta chains sequenced from a single sample in a study of Graves' ophthalmopathy and Graves' hyperthyroidism (dated by TCRdb to about 2018). The sequencer was an Illumina HiSeq 2000. TCR beta CDR3 regions were amplified from RNA transcripts for repertoire sequencing. A first-round RT-PCR used HTBI primers with the Qiagen OneStep RT-PCR kit, followed by a second-round multiplex PCR, size selection and purification. In TCRdb, the public reads were trimmed at Q25 with fastp and aligned with MiXCR, with productive beta chains retained. Records with the same CDR3 protein are collapsed into one entry carrying the most frequent genes and DNA. Present in this sample are roughly 400,000 distinct CDR3 sequences, 15% to 20% of which were seen just once. The top ten hold 1.6% of the sample. The sequenced material came from peripheral blood. The receptors here all came from a woman between 18 and 30 years old with Graves' ophthalmopathy. Donor details come from another sample of the same person, matched by shared clones.

The table lists this clonotype with many counts. The chain carries TRBV9 and TRBJ1-1; 8 nucleotides line up with TRBD1. Looked up from germline, CDR1 is SGDLS and CDR2 is YYNGEE. This CDR3 comprises 15 residues. V shed 0 bases, J shed 4 bases, and the junction held 5 bases outside the gene matches. This chain's CDR3 is CASSVGRQGTTEAFF. The CDR3 coding sequence is TGTGCCAGCAGCGTAGGAAGACAGGGGACCACTGAAGCTTTCTTT. Full variable domain (missing parts from reference TRBV9 and TRBJ1-1): DSGVTQTPKHLITATGQRVTLRCSPRSGDLSVYWYQQSLDQGLQFLIQYYNGEERAKGNILERFSAQQFPDLHSELNLSSLELGDSALYFCASSVGRQGTTEAFFGQGTRLTVV.

Points on this clonotype: Germline and junction disagree at one end, which may indicate a read error. V usage is TRBV7-2 and J usage is TRBJ2-7; 8 nucleotides align to TRBD2. Germline V CDR1 and CDR2: SGHTA, FQGNSA. The CDR3 covers 15 residues. CDR3 region: CASSFRAGEPHEQYF. CDR3 bases: TGCGCCAGCAGCTTTAGAGCGGGAGAACCCCACGAGCAGTACTTC.

This clonotype occurred many times. The genes are TRBV28 and TRBJ1-1; no definite D call. V gave up 8 bases and J gave up 4 bases, with 14 bases separating them. Looked up from germline, CDR1 is MDHEN and CDR2 is SYDVKM. This CDR3 contains 13 residues. Here the CDR3 DNA reads TGTGCCAGCGGCCATGGGCCTGGCACTGAAGCTTTCTTT. Encoded protein: CASGHGPGTEAFF.

This clonotype appeared many times. The genes are TRBV20-1 and TRBJ1-1, with D maybe TRBD1 (6 bases). Germline V gives CDR1 DFQATT, CDR2 SNEGSKA (reference sequence). Between the trimmed V and J ends, which lost 4 bases and 4 bases, there was a span of 16 bases. This CDR3 is built from 14 residues. In DNA, the CDR3 is TGCAGTGCTAAGGTGGGGGGCCTGGGCACTGAAGCTTTCTTT. Its translation is CSAKVGGLGTEAFF.

Many counts were recorded for this clonotype. This chain connects TRBV18 to TRBJ2-4; no definite D call. The V and J ends lost 3 bases and 1 base respectively, with 19 bases between them. The CDR3 length is 18 residues. CDR1 and CDR2 (germline): KGHSH, LQKENI. In nucleotides, the CDR3 is TGTGCCAGCTCACCCCTTCAAACAGCCTCGTCGGCCAAAAACATTCAGTACTTC. It yields the protein CASSPLQTASSAKNIQYF.

At least ten counts were recorded for this clonotype. The CDR3 is CASSDSGQAYEQYF. CDR3 coding DNA: TGTGCCAGCAGTGACTCGGGACAGGCCTACGAGCAGTACTTC. The V call is TRBV6-4, the J call TRBJ2-7, with 8 bases fitting TRBD1. The CDR3 consists of 14 residues. CDR1 MRHNA and CDR2 SNTAGT come from the germline V gene. V lost 0 bases to trimming and J lost 2 bases; unmatched junction nucleotides: 0.

The chain has TRBV6-1 and TRBJ2-7; D unresolved. CDR3 length equals 16 residues. In germline, CDR1 is MNHNS, CDR2 SASEGT. V was shortened by 0 bases and J by 2 bases, with 14 bases between the two germline ends. Written as DNA, the CDR3 is TGTGCCAGCAGTGAAGCGCTTCGGGTAGGAACCTACGAGCAGTACTTC. Its protein product is CASSEALRVGTYEQYF.

This clonotype was recorded many times. The V and J genes are TRBV7-2 and TRBJ2-6; tentatively, D is TRBD2 (5 bases). The V and J ends lost 6 bases and 0 bases respectively, with 9 bases between them. CDR3 length: 15 amino acids. The V gene's germline CDR1 is SGHTA and CDR2 FQGNSA. CDR3: CASRRGDSGANVLTF. CDR3 nucleotide sequence: TGTGCCAGCAGACGGGGAGACTCTGGGGCCAACGTCCTGACTTTC.

The rearrangement links TRBV6-1 to TRBJ1-2; 8 nucleotides agree with TRBD1. The V gene end was trimmed by 6 bases and the J gene end by 5 bases; junction bases not matched to a gene: 17. The length of the CDR3 is 17 residues. Germline CDR1 is MNHNS and CDR2 is SASEGT. The CDR3 coding sequence is TGTGCCAGCAGCCGCGACAGGGGAGGTAGTTTAGGGTATGGCTACACCTTC. This sequence encodes CASSRDRGGSLGYGYTF.

This clonotype was seen many times. This chain uses TRBV10-3 with TRBJ2-2; D is perhaps TRBD1 or TRBD2 (5 bases each). V lost 10 bases, J lost 0 bases, and 15 bases lay in between. The CDR3 length is 15 residues. CDR1 ENHRY and CDR2 SYGVKD come from the germline V gene. Written as DNA, the CDR3 is TGTGCCACCACCGCCGGGACCTCGAACACCGGGGAGCTGTTTTTT. It translates to CATTAGTSNTGELFF.

This clonotype was observed at least ten times. V is TRBV28 and J is TRBJ2-7; D gene uncertain. Trimming removed 2 bases from V and 6 bases from J, with 14 bases in between. Per germline, CDR1 MDHEN and CDR2 SYDVKM. CDR3 length: 14 amino acids. Here the CDR3 reads CASSLARPSSEQYF. CDR3 DNA: TGTGCCAGCAGTTTAGCTAGACCTTCAAGCGAGCAGTACTTC.

This clonotype was found many times. V and J are TRBV6-5 and TRBJ1-2; D call uncertain. This CDR3 contains 15 residues. Trimming took 0 bases from V and 0 from J, leaving 8 bases between them. Germline lookup yields CDR1 MNHEY and CDR2 SVGAGI. The chain's CDR3 is CASSYSSSANYGYTF. CDR3 DNA: TGTGCCAGCAGTTACTCGAGCTCAGCTAACTATGGCTACACCTTC.